A selection of T cell receptor beta chains follows, all from one sample in a study of T cell responses to AZD1222 COVID-19 vaccine. Here immunoSEQ multiplex PCR was the method, and the copy in TCRdb shows in-frame clones only, minus some. The sample yields over 70,000 clones, roughly 87% seen once. Material: peripheral blood, obtained 28 days after the second AZD1222 dose. The source of these receptors is an adult who received the AZD1222 COVID-19 vaccine. Both conserved end residues are part of each CDR3. A D gene is named only where the DNA matches it firmly. Clone size is not always given. Where it is, it says once, few, many or a class for expanded clones.

CDR3 length,V gene,D gene,clone size,J gene,CDR3 DNA,CDR3 protein
14,TRBV5-1,-,-,TRBJ1-6,TGCGCCAGCAGCACGGATGGACCACCTTCACCCCTCCACTTT,CASSTDGPPSPLHF
20,TRBV19,TRBD2,once,TRBJ2-2,TGTGCCAGTAGTATACAGGGAGTCTTAGGCATCGGGAGGGACACCGGGGAGCTGTTTTTT,CASSIQGVLGIGRDTGELFF
12,TRBV7-9,TRBD2,once,TRBJ2-7,TGTGCCAGCAGCTTAGGGACTAGCGCTGCGTACTTC,CASSLGTSAAYF
17,TRBV27,TRBD1,-,TRBJ2-1,TGTGCCAGCAGATTCAAAACAGGGGTTAGTCACAATCATGAGCAGTTCTTC,CASRFKTGVSHNHEQFF
18,TRBV29-1,-,-,TRBJ1-2,TGCAGCGTTGAAGATCTTTTTCCGGTAGGGTCGGCTAACTATGGCTACACCTTC,CSVEDLFPVGSANYGYTF
14,TRBV4-3,-,-,TRBJ1-1,TGCGCCAGCAGCACCCACAGGGCTGACACTGAAGCTTTCTTT,CASSTHRADTEAFF
13,TRBV4-1,-,few,TRBJ1-1,TGCGCCAGCAGCCAATCGGCGAACACTGAAGCTTTCTTT,CASSQSANTEAFF
13,TRBV6-5,-,-,TRBJ2-5,TGTGCCAGCAGCCTGGACATGTTGGAGACCCAGTACTTC,CASSLDMLETQYF
15,TRBV15,TRBD1,-,TRBJ1-4,TGTGCCACCAGCAGACGGACAGGGAACAATGAAAAACTGTTTTTT,CATSRRTGNNEKLFF
13,TRBV10-3,TRBD1,-,TRBJ2-1,TGTGCCACCCAGGGGACAGCCCTAAATGAGCAGTTCTTC,CATQGTALNEQFF
17,TRBV10-3,TRBD1,once,TRBJ2-3,TGTGCCATCAGTGAGTCGACCAGGGGGAGATCTGCAGATACGCAGTATTTT,CAISESTRGRSADTQYF
14,TRBV19,TRBD1,-,TRBJ1-2,TGTGCCAGTAGCCCCGGGACAGGGGACTATGGCTACACCTTC,CASSPGTGDYGYTF
15,TRBV4-3,-,-,TRBJ1-1,TGCGCCAGCAGCCAAGATAGCAGCCCGAACACTGAAGCTTTCTTT,CASSQDSSPNTEAFF
14,TRBV6-1,-,once,TRBJ2-5,TGTGCCAGCAGTGACCAGGGGTGGGGGGAGACCCAGTACTTC,CASSDQGWGETQYF
15,TRBV9,TRBD1,-,TRBJ1-1,TGTGCCAGCAGCGAACAGGGGGCCGGGAACACTGAAGCTTTCTTT,CASSEQGAGNTEAFF
15,TRBV4-2,TRBD1,-,TRBJ1-2,TGTGCCAGCAGCCAAGAAGGACAGGGGGCCAATGGCTACACCTTC,CASSQEGQGANGYTF
15,TRBV7-8,TRBD1,-,TRBJ1-4,TGTGCCAGCAGCCCATGGACAGGGGGCGAGGAAAAACTGTTTTTT,CASSPWTGGEEKLFF
15,TRBV5-5,TRBD1,-,TRBJ1-6,TGTGCCAGCAGTGGACAGGGGATGGGTAATTCACCCCTCCACTTT,CASSGQGMGNSPLHF
11,TRBV6-2/TRBV6-3,-,few,TRBJ2-7,TGTGCCAGCAGTCAACGCTACGAGCAGTACTTC,CASSQRYEQYF
15,TRBV28,-,-,TRBJ2-7,TGTGCCAGCAGTTTATCTTCTGGCTATTACTACGAGCAGTACTTC,CASSLSSGYYYEQYF
17,TRBV5-1,TRBD2,-,TRBJ2-5,TGCGCCAGCAGCTTGGGGTCAGCGGGGTACTCGCAAGAGACCCAGTACTTC,CASSLGSAGYSQETQYF
14,TRBV7-2,TRBD1,-,TRBJ2-3,TGTGCCAGCAGCTCACCTCAGGGGGCAGATACGCAGTATTTT,CASSSPQGADTQYF
16,TRBV7-9,TRBD2,-,TRBJ2-7,TGTGCCTCTTCCCGTTCAGCGGGGGTGTTCTCCTACGAGCAGTACTTC,CASSRSAGVFSYEQYF
16,TRBV12-5,TRBD1,-,TRBJ2-2,TGTGCTAGTGGTTTGTCTCCGGGACAGGGAACCGGGGAGCTGTTTTTT,CASGLSPGQGTGELFF
13,TRBV2,-,-,TRBJ1-1,TGTGCCAGCAGGGTCGTGACAGGCGGTGAAGCTTTCTTT,CASRVVTGGEAFF
15,TRBV5-4,-,-,TRBJ2-5,TGTGCCAGCAGCTTGCAGGGAATAAGCGAAGAGACCCAGTACTTC,CASSLQGISEETQYF
14,TRBV13,-,-,TRBJ2-2,TGTGCCAGCAGCTTAGGTATGGTTCCCGGGGAGCTGTTTTTT,CASSLGMVPGELFF
17,TRBV4-1,-,-,TRBJ1-5,TGCGCCAGCAGCCAACCTACGGAGGGCGCAGGCAATCAGCCCCAGCATTTT,CASSQPTEGAGNQPQHF
12,TRBV7-9,-,-,TRBJ2-1,TGTGCCAGCAGCCAACACATCGGTGAGCAGTTCTTC,CASSQHIGEQFF
13,TRBV5-4,-,-,TRBJ2-1,TGTGCCAGCAGCTTGGAGGCCGAGGATGAGCAGTTCTTC,CASSLEAEDEQFF
15,TRBV4-1,-,-,TRBJ1-1,TGCGCCAGCAGCCAAGATTGGGGGCCGGGGACTGAAGCTTTCTTT,CASSQDWGPGTEAFF
12,TRBV13,-,once,TRBJ2-7,TGTGCCAGCAGCTTATCGTCCTACGAGCAGTACTTC,CASSLSSYEQYF
14,TRBV7-2,TRBD1,-,TRBJ2-7,TGTGCCAGCATCCGTAACAGGGGGCCGTACGAGCAGTACTTC,CASIRNRGPYEQYF
15,TRBV13,-,-,TRBJ2-7,TGTGCCAGCAGCTCCGGCCGGGCCTACGGCGCCGAGCAGTACTTC,CASSSGRAYGAEQYF
15,TRBV19,TRBD2,many,TRBJ2-3,TGTGCCAGTAGTAAGGGACTAGAGGCAACAGATACGCAGTATTTT,CASSKGLEATDTQYF
13,TRBV18,-,-,TRBJ2-7,TGTGCCAGCTCACCACCGAACAGCGACGAGCAGTACTTC,CASSPPNSDEQYF
17,TRBV2,TRBD1,-,TRBJ2-7,TGTGCCAGCGCAGCCCCCCTCCAGACAGGGGGATTCTACGAGCAGTACTTC,CASAAPLQTGGFYEQYF
13,TRBV2,-,-,TRBJ1-2,TGTGCCAGCAGTGAACGGGGGTCTGCTGGCTACACCTTC,CASSERGSAGYTF
12,TRBV5-1,-,-,TRBJ2-2,TGCGCCAGCAGCTTTGACACCGGGGAGCTGTTTTTT,CASSFDTGELFF
15,TRBV10-3,TRBD1,-,TRBJ1-1,TGTGCCATCAGTGATCCACAGGGGGGATACACTGAAGCTTTCTTT,CAISDPQGGYTEAFF
15,TRBV28,-,-,TRBJ1-5,TGTGCCAGCAGTTTATTACCAGGGACGGGTCAGCCCCAGCATTTT,CASSLLPGTGQPQHF
16,TRBV27,-,-,TRBJ1-1,TGTGCCAGCAGACCCGGGACACTCTCTTCGATCACTGAAGCTTTCTTT,CASRPGTLSSITEAFF
16,TRBV6-5,TRBD1,-,TRBJ1-6,TGTGCCAGCAGTTACTCCGGGACAGGGAATAATTCACCCCTCCACTTT,CASSYSGTGNNSPLHF
13,TRBV19,TRBD1,-,TRBJ1-1,TGTGCCAGTAACGACTACAGGGGGACCGAAGCTTTCTTT,CASNDYRGTEAFF
15,TRBV6-5,TRBD2,once,TRBJ2-5,TGTGCCAGCAGAGCCCTAGCGGGGCCCCAAGAGACCCAGTACTTC,CASRALAGPQETQYF
16,TRBV6-5,-,-,TRBJ1-5,TGTGCCAGCAGTTACTCTTCCGTGGGGGGCAATCAGCCCCAGCATTTT,CASSYSSVGGNQPQHF
11,TRBV4-1,-,-,TRBJ2-3,TGCGCCGTAGGGAGCACAGATACGCAGTATTTT,CAVGSTDTQYF
12,TRBV7-8,-,few,TRBJ1-1,TGTGCCAGCAGCCGCCTGAACACTGAAGCTTTCTTT,CASSRLNTEAFF
12,TRBV28,TRBD1,once,TRBJ2-3,TGTGCCAGCAGAGAACAGGGGGGTACGCAGTATTTT,CASREQGGTQYF
17,TRBV25-1,TRBD1,-,TRBJ1-6,TGTGCCAGCAGTCAAATTGGGGGCAGGGGGTCAAATTCACCCCTCCACTTT,CASSQIGGRGSNSPLHF
14,TRBV6-6,-,-,TRBJ2-7,TGTGCCAGCAGACACACTGAAGGGGCTTACGAGCAGTACTTC,CASRHTEGAYEQYF
13,TRBV30,TRBD2,-,TRBJ2-5,TGTGCCTTTAGCGGGGGGCCCCAAGAGACCCAGTACTTC,CAFSGGPQETQYF
12,TRBV29-1,-,-,TRBJ2-2,TGCAGCGTTAAGGAAAACACCGGGGAGCTGTTTTTT,CSVKENTGELFF
16,TRBV5-4,TRBD2,-,TRBJ2-5,TGTGCCAGCAGCTCGCATAGCGGGGGGGCCTCTGAGACCCAGTACTTC,CASSSHSGGASETQYF
16,TRBV7-3,TRBD2,-,TRBJ2-3,TGTGCCAGCAGCTTAAGAGGCGGGGGAATGGTAGATACGCAGTATTTT,CASSLRGGGMVDTQYF
13,TRBV2,TRBD1,-,TRBJ1-2,TGTGCCAGCAGTGGGGGGACAGTCTATGGCTACACCTTC,CASSGGTVYGYTF
17,TRBV7-6,TRBD1,-,TRBJ2-5,TGTGCCAGCAGCAATAGGTTGTCGGGACAGGTCAGCCAGACCCAGTACTTC,CASSNRLSGQVSQTQYF
16,TRBV7-6,TRBD1,-,TRBJ1-3,TGTGCCAGCAGCCGAAGACAGGGTTCCTCTGGAAACACCATATATTTT,CASSRRQGSSGNTIYF
12,TRBV12-3/TRBV12-4,-,-,TRBJ1-2,TGTGCCAGCAGCCCCGAGGCAGAGGGCTACACCTTC,CASSPEAEGYTF